What follows are 4 T cell receptor beta chains derived from one specimen sequenced in a study of identical twins. TCRdb reanalysed the 5' RACE reads using MiXCR and keeps one entry per CDR3 protein. This sample has under 1 million distinct CDR3 sequences, with over 9% found just once. These same data were also listed under a study on yellow fever vaccine responses in identical twins.

The sequencing input was PBMCs. Receptors were obtained from a young woman in good health.

The chain couples TRBV7-2 to TRBJ2-2; no definite D call. Trimming removed 5 bases from V and 0 bases from J, with 13 bases in between. Germline loops: CDR1 SGHTA, CDR2 FQGNSA. This CDR3 region has 16 residues. The CDR3 region has the DNA TGTGCCAGCAGCCAAACCGCGACTCCGAACACCGGGGAGCTGTTTTTT. Protein: CASSQTATPNTGELFF. The entire variable domain, with the rest obtained from reference TRBV7-2 and TRBJ2-2, is as follows: GAGVSQSPSNKVTEKGKDVELRCDPISGHTALYWYRQSLGQGLEFLIYFQGNSAPDKSGLPSDRFSAERTGGSVSTLTIQRTQQEDSAVYLCASSQTATPNTGELFFGEGSRLTVL.

This clonotype has just a few counts. The chain combines TRBV6-5 with TRBJ2-7, with 7 positions matching TRBD1. Trimming removed 0 bases from V and 0 bases from J; junction bases left unmatched: 2. CDR3 length: 15 residues. Germline V lookup: CDR1 MNHEY, CDR2 SVGAGI. CDR3 in DNA: TGTGCCAGCAGTTACTCGACAGGGAGCTCCTACGAGCAGTACGTC. Translation gives CASSYSTGSSYEQYV.

This clonotype occurred a few times. V usage is TRBV5-6 and J usage is TRBJ1-6, with 9 bases fitting TRBD1. CDR3 length equals 16 residues. The ends lost 4 bases at V and 5 bases at J; junction bases unmatched: 7. Germline-derived CDR1 and CDR2 are SGHDT and YYEEEE. The CDR3 region has the DNA TGTGCCAGCAGCACGAGCGGACAGGGGAATAATTCACCCCTCCACTTT. Protein product: CASSTSGQGNNSPLHF.

V usage is TRBV29-1 and J usage is TRBJ2-3; D gene ambiguous. Germline V lookup: CDR1 SQVTM, CDR2 ANQGSEA. V lost 2 bases to trimming and J lost 4 bases, with 10 bases between them. This CDR3 spans 13 amino acids. CDR3 nucleotide sequence: TGCAGCGTTGAACGTGGGGTAGCAGATACGCAGTATTTT. It is translated as CSVERGVADTQYF.